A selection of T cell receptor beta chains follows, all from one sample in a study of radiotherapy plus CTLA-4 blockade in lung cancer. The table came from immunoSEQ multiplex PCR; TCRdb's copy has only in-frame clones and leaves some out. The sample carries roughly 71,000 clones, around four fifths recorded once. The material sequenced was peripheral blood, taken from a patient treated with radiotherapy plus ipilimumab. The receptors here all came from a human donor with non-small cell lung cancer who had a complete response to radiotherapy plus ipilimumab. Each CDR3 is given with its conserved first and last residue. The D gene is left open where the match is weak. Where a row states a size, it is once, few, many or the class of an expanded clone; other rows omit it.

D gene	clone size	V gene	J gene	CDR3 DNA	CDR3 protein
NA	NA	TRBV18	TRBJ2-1	TGTGCCAGCTCACCAAGGCGCTACAATGAGCAGTTCTTC	CASSPRRYNEQFF
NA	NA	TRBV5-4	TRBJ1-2	TGTGCCAGCAGTTTAGACAGGAATGGCTACACCTTC	CASSLDRNGYTF
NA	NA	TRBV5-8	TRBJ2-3	TGTGCCAGCAGCCCCGGCAGGGGTACAGATACGCAGTATTTT	CASSPGRGTDTQYF
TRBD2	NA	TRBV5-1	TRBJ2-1	TGCGCCAGCAGCCAGGGACTAGCGGGTTCCGGTGAGCAGTTCTTC	CASSQGLAGSGEQFF
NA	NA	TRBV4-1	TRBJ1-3	TGCGCCAGCAGCCAAGATCGGGGACCTGGAGGCATATATTTT	CASSQDRGPGGIYF
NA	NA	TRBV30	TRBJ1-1	TGTGCCTGGAGTGTGAGGGTGAACACTGAAGCTTTCTTT	CAWSVRVNTEAFF
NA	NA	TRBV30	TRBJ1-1	TGTGCCTGGAGGCCTCGGACCGAGACTGAAGCTTTCTTT	CAWRPRTETEAFF
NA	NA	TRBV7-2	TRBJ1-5	TGTGCCAGCAGCCCAGGTGGAGGATTTAATCAGCCCCAGCATTTT	CASSPGGGFNQPQHF
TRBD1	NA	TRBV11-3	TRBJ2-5	TGTGCCAGCAGCTCGAATTCTGTAGGGACAGGGCGGCAGAAGACCCAGTACTTC	CASSSNSVGTGRQKTQYF
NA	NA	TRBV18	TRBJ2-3	TGTGCCAGCTCACCACCGACGTCTACAGATACGCAGTATTTT	CASSPPTSTDTQYF
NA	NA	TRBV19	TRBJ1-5	TGTGCCAGTAGTAGGGAGGTAAATCAGCCCCAGCATTTT	CASSREVNQPQHF
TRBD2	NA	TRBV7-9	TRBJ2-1	TGTGCCAGCAGGGGAAGCGGGAGAAAGACCGGCAATGAGCAGTTCTTC	CASRGSGRKTGNEQFF
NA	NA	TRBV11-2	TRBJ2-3	TGTGCCAGCAGCTTAAGTGGCAGAATAGATACGCAGTATTTT	CASSLSGRIDTQYF
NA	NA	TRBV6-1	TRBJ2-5	TGTGCCAGCAGTGGACAGGAGGGGGGGGAGACCCAGTACTTC	CASSGQEGGETQYF
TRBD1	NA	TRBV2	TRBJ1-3	TGTGCCAGCAGGTCTGACAGGGGATTGAGCTCTGGAAACACCATATATTTT	CASRSDRGLSSGNTIYF
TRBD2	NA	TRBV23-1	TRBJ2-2	TGCGCCAGCAGTCTTGATAGCGGGAGATGGGCGGTCGGGGAGCTGTTTTTT	CASSLDSGRWAVGELFF
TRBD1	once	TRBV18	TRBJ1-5	TGTGCCAGCTCACCGGGACAGAATCAGCCCCAGCATTTT	CASSPGQNQPQHF
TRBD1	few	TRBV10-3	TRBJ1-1	TGTGCCATCAGTGGGACAGGGAGGACTGAAGCTTTCTTT	CAISGTGRTEAFF
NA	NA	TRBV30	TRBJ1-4	TGTGCCTGGAGTGTACTTAGGTGGGGCGGTGAAAAACTGTTTTTT	CAWSVLRWGGEKLFF
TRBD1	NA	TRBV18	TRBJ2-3	TGTGCCAGCTCACCGACGGGACAGGGGTACATCGCGCAGTATTTT	CASSPTGQGYIAQYF
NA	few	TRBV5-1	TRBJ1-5	TGCGCCAGCAGCTGGGGTAGCAATCAGCCCCAGCATTTT	CASSWGSNQPQHF
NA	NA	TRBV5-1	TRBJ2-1	TGCGCCAGCAGCACGAACCTTCTGGGGCCGGGTGAGCAGTTCTTC	CASSTNLLGPGEQFF
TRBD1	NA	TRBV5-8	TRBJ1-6	TGTGCCAGCAGCTTACCGACAGGGGTTAATTCACCCCTCCACTTT	CASSLPTGVNSPLHF
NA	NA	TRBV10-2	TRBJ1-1	TGCGCCAGCAGCCGCCAGGGGCCGAACACTGAAGCTTTCTTT	CASSRQGPNTEAFF
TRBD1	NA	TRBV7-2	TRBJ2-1	TGTGCCAGCAGCCTTTCGGGACAGGTGGCACACAATGAGCAGTTCTTC	CASSLSGQVAHNEQFF
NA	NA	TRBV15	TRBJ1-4	TGTGCCACCAGCACCGCTTTAGCAACTAATGAAAAACTGTTTTTT	CATSTALATNEKLFF
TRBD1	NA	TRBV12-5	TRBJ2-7	TGTGCTAGTGGTTTGGTACCGCCGGGACAGGGACCGCAGTACTTC	CASGLVPPGQGPQYF
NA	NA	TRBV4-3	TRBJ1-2	TGCGCCAGCAGCCAAGATCACACGGGAGCCACCTATGGCTACACCTTC	CASSQDHTGATYGYTF
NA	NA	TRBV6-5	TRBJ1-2	TGTGCCAGCAGTCCCCGCCGGACGGGGAACTATGGCTACACCTTC	CASSPRRTGNYGYTF
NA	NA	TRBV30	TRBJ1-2	TGTGCCTGGAGCCATAACTATGGCTACACCTTC	CAWSHNYGYTF
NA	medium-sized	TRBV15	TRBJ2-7	TGTGCCACCAGCAGAGAGGGGGGCGTCTCCTACGAGCAGTACTTC	CATSREGGVSYEQYF
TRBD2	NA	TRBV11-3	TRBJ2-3	TGTGCCAGCAGTAAACGCGGTAGCGGGAGGCTCCCCTCTACAGATACGCAGTATTTT	CASSKRGSGRLPSTDTQYF
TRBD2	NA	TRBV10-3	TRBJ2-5	TGTGCCACTTCCGAGGGGACTACGGAGACCCAGTACTTC	CATSEGTTETQYF
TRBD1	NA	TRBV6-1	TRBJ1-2	TGTGCCAGCACCGACGGACAGGGGCGCTTCTATGGCTACACCTTC	CASTDGQGRFYGYTF
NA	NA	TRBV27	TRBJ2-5	TGTGCCAGCAGTTTTGACCAGGGGGGTGGAAAAGAGACCCAGTACTTC	CASSFDQGGGKETQYF
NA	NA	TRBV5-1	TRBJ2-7	TGCGCCAGCAGCGGGGACGGTAGCTCCTACGAGCAGTACTTC	CASSGDGSSYEQYF
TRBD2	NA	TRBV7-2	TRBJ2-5	TGTGCCAGCAGCTTCGATAGCGGGGAAGAGACCCAGTACTTC	CASSFDSGEETQYF
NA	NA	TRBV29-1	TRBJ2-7	TGCAGCGTTGACGGGGTTACTGAGCAGTACTTC	CSVDGVTEQYF
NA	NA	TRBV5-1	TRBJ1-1	TGCGCCAGCAGCCCTGGGGTGGTAAGGGACCTGAACACTGAAGCTTTCTTT	CASSPGVVRDLNTEAFF
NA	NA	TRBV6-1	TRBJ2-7	TGTGCCAGCAGTGACATAGGGGGAGGCACCTACGAGCAGTACTTC	CASSDIGGGTYEQYF
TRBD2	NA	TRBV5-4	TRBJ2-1	TGTGCCAGCAGCTTGTTCGCTCGGACTAGCGGGATCGATGAGCAGTTCTTC	CASSLFARTSGIDEQFF
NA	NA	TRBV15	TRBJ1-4	TGTGCCACCAGCAGAGATGGCAGGGCAGAACTGTTTTTT	CATSRDGRAELFF
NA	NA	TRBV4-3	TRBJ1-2	TGCGCCAGCAGCCCCTCTGGGGGCGGGGGCTACACCTTC	CASSPSGGGGYTF
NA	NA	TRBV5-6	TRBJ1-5	TGTGCCAGCAGCTTCACAGGAAACAATCAGCCCCAGCATTTT	CASSFTGNNQPQHF
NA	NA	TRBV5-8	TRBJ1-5	TGTGCCAGCAGCTTGGGTGTTATCGGAGGTAATCAGCCCCAGCATTTT	CASSLGVIGGNQPQHF
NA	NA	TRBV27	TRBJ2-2	TGTGCCAGCAGACCCTCCGCCGGGACCCAGGGCGGGGAGCTGTTTTTT	CASRPSAGTQGGELFF
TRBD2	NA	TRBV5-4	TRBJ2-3	TGTGCCAGCAGCTTGTCGGGGGCTAGCGGGGCGGATACGCAGTATTTT	CASSLSGASGADTQYF
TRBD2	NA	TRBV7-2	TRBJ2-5	TGTGCCAGCAGCCACCGACTAGCGGGGAGGGGCCCCCAAGAGACCCAGTACTTC	CASSHRLAGRGPQETQYF
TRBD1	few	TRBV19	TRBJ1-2	TGTGCCAGTAGTTTTGGGACAGATGGCTACACCTTC	CASSFGTDGYTF
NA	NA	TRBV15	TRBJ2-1	TGTGCCACCAGCACTTTTGACAGCATAACTTACAATGAGCAGTTCTTC	CATSTFDSITYNEQFF
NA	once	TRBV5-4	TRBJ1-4	TGTGCCAGCAGTTCAGGCCTAAATGAAAAACTGTTTTTT	CASSSGLNEKLFF
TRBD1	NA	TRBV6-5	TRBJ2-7	TGTGCCAGCAGTTACTCCCCAGGGGGCTACGAGCAGTACTTC	CASSYSPGGYEQYF
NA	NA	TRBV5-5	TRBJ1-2	TGTGCCAGCAGCTGGGAAGCAGAGGGTACTTTGCACACCTTC	CASSWEAEGTLHTF
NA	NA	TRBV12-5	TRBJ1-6	TGTGCTAGTGTTTTCAAGCTCGGGGGATTACGGTCCTTGGGGGGTTCACCCCTCCACTTT	CASVFKLGGLRSLGGSPLHF